In this sample, the clone carrying this T cell receptor beta chain turned up a few times. This entry comes from a study of early T cells in non-severe SARS-CoV-2 infection. CDR3 length: 15 residues. Deletions cut 4 bases from V and 6 bases from J, with 16 bases between. Looked up from germline, CDR1 is DFQATT and CDR2 is SNEGSKA (reference sequence). Unique molecular identifiers were attached to individual cDNA molecules. TCRdb reprocessed the 5' RACE reads via MiXCR and lists one record per CDR3 protein. The sample contains approximately 71,000 distinct CDR3 sequences, about 12% of which appear only once.

V gene TRBV20-1 combines with J gene TRBJ1-6, with D unresolved. Sequencing input: whole blood. The origin of this receptor is an adult who was a healthcare worker with PCR-confirmed SARS-CoV-2 infection or an uninfected control (not recorded which). Here the CDR3 reads CSATLPGQTNSPLHF. CDR3 coding DNA: TGCAGTGCTACGCTCCCCGGGCAGACTAATTCACCCCTCCACTTT.